A selection of T cell receptor beta chains follows, all from one sample in a study of CDR3 diversity in severe acne. TCRdb re-derived calls from the PCR reads in MiXCR, one entry per CDR3 protein. The table records tens of thousands of distinct CDR3 sequences, 51% of them present only once. Source material: blood. The receptors shown here come from a male donor in good health, without acne. Both conserved end residues are part of each CDR3. The order of the fields is CDR3 length, clone size, V gene, D gene, J gene, CDR3 protein, CDR3 DNA. The D gene is left open where the match is weak. Part of the rows lack a size; the others show once, few, many or a class for expanded clones.

cdr3_length: 12
clone_size: NA
v_call: TRBV20-1
d_call: TRBD1
j_call: TRBJ1-2
cdr3_aa: CSANRGNYGYTF
cdr3_nt: TGCAGTGCTAACAGGGGGAACTATGGCTACACCTTC

cdr3_length: 16
clone_size: NA
v_call: TRBV7-9
d_call: TRBD1
j_call: TRBJ1-3
cdr3_aa: CASSRDRGSSGNTIYF
cdr3_nt: TGTGCCAGCAGCAGGGACAGGGGGAGCTCTGGAAACACCATATATTTT

cdr3_length: 23
clone_size: NA
v_call: TRBV20-1
d_call: NA
j_call: TRBJ2-7
cdr3_aa: CSAPSQTSVYFCASSYSNGQQYF
cdr3_nt: NA

cdr3_length: 14
clone_size: NA
v_call: TRBV2
d_call: NA
j_call: TRBJ1-1
cdr3_aa: CASVDRGRNTEAFF
cdr3_nt: TGTGCCAGCGTGGATCGCGGAAGGAACACTGAAGCTTTCTTT

cdr3_length: 15
clone_size: NA
v_call: TRBV24-1
d_call: TRBD2
j_call: TRBJ2-3
cdr3_aa: CATSGAGGYTDTQYF
cdr3_nt: TGTGCCACCAGTGGAGCGGGAGGTTACACAGATACGCAGTATTTT

cdr3_length: 14
clone_size: medium-sized
v_call: TRBV5-5
d_call: NA
j_call: TRBJ1-6
cdr3_aa: CASSLVFLNSPLHF
cdr3_nt: TGTGCCAGCAGCTTGGTATTTTTGAATTCACCCCTCCACTTT

cdr3_length: 15
clone_size: NA
v_call: TRBV29-1
d_call: TRBD1
j_call: TRBJ1-5
cdr3_aa: CSARDAGTVNQPQHF
cdr3_nt: TGCAGTGCTAGAGACGCAGGGACAGTAAATCAGCCCCAGCATTTT

cdr3_length: 13
clone_size: many
v_call: TRBV10-2
d_call: TRBD1
j_call: TRBJ2-7
cdr3_aa: CASSVIGGDEQYF
cdr3_nt: TGCGCCAGCAGTGTTATAGGGGGCGACGAGCAGTACTTC

cdr3_length: 12
clone_size: NA
v_call: TRBV7-3
d_call: NA
j_call: TRBJ2-7
cdr3_aa: CASSPWSYEQYF
cdr3_nt: TGTGCCAGCAGCCCTTGGAGCTACGAGCAGTACTTC

cdr3_length: 16
clone_size: NA
v_call: TRBV7-8
d_call: TRBD2
j_call: TRBJ2-5
cdr3_aa: CASSTHGTSGVETQYF
cdr3_nt: TGTGCCAGCAGCACACACGGGACTAGCGGGGTCGAGACCCAGTACTTC

cdr3_length: 15
clone_size: NA
v_call: TRBV29-1
d_call: TRBD2
j_call: TRBJ2-5
cdr3_aa: CSALPSGGEWETQYF
cdr3_nt: TGCAGCGCCCTCCCCAGCGGGGGGGAATGGGAGACCCAGTACTTC

cdr3_length: 15
clone_size: NA
v_call: TRBV20-1
d_call: TRBD2
j_call: TRBJ2-3
cdr3_aa: CSAGTSGGPTDTQYF
cdr3_nt: TGCAGTGCGGGGACTAGCGGGGGGCCCACAGATACGCAGTATTTT

cdr3_length: 13
clone_size: NA
v_call: TRBV7-8
d_call: NA
j_call: TRBJ1-1
cdr3_aa: CASSYYNSAEAFF
cdr3_nt: TGTGCCAGCAGCTACTACAACTCGGCTGAAGCTTTCTTT

cdr3_length: 14
clone_size: NA
v_call: TRBV25-1
d_call: NA
j_call: TRBJ1-1
cdr3_aa: CASSPLPSNTEAFF
cdr3_nt: TGTGCCAGCTCACCGCTCCCGTCGAACACTGAAGCTTTCTTT

cdr3_length: 15
clone_size: NA
v_call: TRBV15
d_call: NA
j_call: TRBJ1-2
cdr3_aa: CATSRDPAGSYGYTF
cdr3_nt: TGTGCCACCAGCAGAGACCCCGCGGGGAGTTATGGCTACACCTTC

cdr3_length: 13
clone_size: NA
v_call: TRBV20-1
d_call: NA
j_call: TRBJ2-5
cdr3_aa: CSARVGRLETQYF
cdr3_nt: TGCAGTGCTAGAGTGGGTCGGTTAGAGACCCAGTACTTC

cdr3_length: 16
clone_size: once
v_call: TRBV10-2
d_call: TRBD2
j_call: TRBJ2-5
cdr3_aa: CASSVLAGGRGETQYF
cdr3_nt: TGCGCCAGCAGTGTGCTAGCGGGAGGGCGGGGTGAGACCCAGTACTTC

cdr3_length: 13
clone_size: NA
v_call: TRBV20-1
d_call: NA
j_call: TRBJ1-1
cdr3_aa: CSASRGLNTEAFF
cdr3_nt: TGCAGTGCTAGTCGGGGGTTGAACACTGAAGCTTTCTTT

cdr3_length: 15
clone_size: NA
v_call: TRBV6-5
d_call: TRBD1
j_call: TRBJ1-2
cdr3_aa: CASSRPTGRYYGYTF
cdr3_nt: TGTGCCAGCAGTCGACCGACAGGGAGATACTATGGCTACACCTTC

cdr3_length: 13
clone_size: NA
v_call: TRBV5-1
d_call: NA
j_call: TRBJ1-1
cdr3_aa: CASSLAPLGQAFF
cdr3_nt: TGTGCCAGCAGCTTAGCACCACTCGGGCAAGCTTTCTTT

cdr3_length: 13
clone_size: NA
v_call: TRBV5-6
d_call: NA
j_call: TRBJ1-2
cdr3_aa: CASSTGRSRGYTF
cdr3_nt: TGTGCCAGCAGCACGGGACGGTCGAGGGGCTACACCTTC

cdr3_length: 12
clone_size: NA
v_call: TRBV9
d_call: NA
j_call: TRBJ2-3
cdr3_aa: CASSLAGDTQYF
cdr3_nt: TGCGCCAGCAGCTTGGCGGGGGATACGCAGTATTTT

cdr3_length: 15
clone_size: medium-sized
v_call: TRBV20-1
d_call: TRBD2
j_call: TRBJ2-1
cdr3_aa: CSAVPPSGGNNEQFF
cdr3_nt: TGCAGTGCTGTCCCTCCTAGCGGGGGGAACAATGAGCAGTTCTTC

cdr3_length: 13
clone_size: NA
v_call: TRBV7-3
d_call: NA
j_call: TRBJ1-1
cdr3_aa: CASSLTPLGEAFF
cdr3_nt: TGTGCCAGCAGCTTGACCCCCCTCGGTGAAGCTTTCTTT

cdr3_length: 14
clone_size: many
v_call: TRBV7-8
d_call: NA
j_call: TRBJ2-5
cdr3_aa: CAIRRSEDKETQYF
cdr3_nt: TGTGCCATCAGAAGGTCGGAGGATAAAGAGACCCAGTACTTC

cdr3_length: 13
clone_size: many
v_call: TRBV2
d_call: NA
j_call: TRBJ1-2
cdr3_aa: CASSGRVEVGYTF
cdr3_nt: TGTGCCAGCAGTGGCCGGGTTGAAGTTGGCTACACCTTC

cdr3_length: 13
clone_size: NA
v_call: TRBV5-1
d_call: NA
j_call: TRBJ2-7
cdr3_aa: CASSLWASYEQYF
cdr3_nt: TGCGCCAGCAGCTTGTGGGCTAGCTACGAGCAGTACTTC

cdr3_length: 16
clone_size: many
v_call: TRBV6-6
d_call: NA
j_call: TRBJ1-5
cdr3_aa: CASSFHRFLPNQPQHF
cdr3_nt: TGTGCCAGCAGTTTCCACAGGTTCCTCCCCAATCAGCCCCAGCATTTT

cdr3_length: 11
clone_size: few
v_call: TRBV29-1
d_call: NA
j_call: TRBJ2-7
cdr3_aa: CSSRWGREQYF
cdr3_nt: TGCAGCTCCCGCTGGGGGCGCGAGCAGTACTTC

cdr3_length: 20
clone_size: NA
v_call: TRBV7-6
d_call: TRBD2
j_call: TRBJ2-3
cdr3_aa: CASSLFPGTSGTLGTDTQYF
cdr3_nt: TGTGCCAGCAGCCTATTCCCCGGGACTAGCGGGACGTTAGGCACAGATACGCAGTATTTT

cdr3_length: 15
clone_size: NA
v_call: TRBV7-9
d_call: NA
j_call: TRBJ1-2
cdr3_aa: CASRPSGGSTYGYTF
cdr3_nt: TGTGCCAGCAGACCCAGCGGGGGCAGTACCTATGGCTACACCTTC

cdr3_length: 17
clone_size: NA
v_call: TRBV19
d_call: TRBD1
j_call: TRBJ1-2
cdr3_aa: CASLDPLLPGQIYGYTF
cdr3_nt: TGTGCCAGCCTTGACCCCCTCCTCCCGGGACAGATATATGGCTACACCTTC

cdr3_length: 12
clone_size: once
v_call: TRBV20-1
d_call: NA
j_call: TRBJ2-7
cdr3_aa: CSYSDRPYEQYF
cdr3_nt: TGCAGTTACTCGGACCGACCCTACGAGCAGTACTTC

cdr3_length: 13
clone_size: NA
v_call: TRBV5-1
d_call: NA
j_call: TRBJ2-2
cdr3_aa: CASRKINTGELFF
cdr3_nt: TGCGCCAGCAGGAAGATTAACACCGGGGAGCTGTTTTTT

cdr3_length: 15
clone_size: NA
v_call: TRBV15
d_call: TRBD2
j_call: TRBJ2-7
cdr3_aa: CATSSQGGGLYEQYF
cdr3_nt: TGTGCCACCAGCAGCCAAGGCGGGGGGCTCTACGAGCAGTACTTC

cdr3_length: 13
clone_size: many
v_call: TRBV5-1
d_call: TRBD1
j_call: TRBJ1-2
cdr3_aa: CASSLGDSYGYTF
cdr3_nt: TGCGCCAGCAGCTTGGGGGACAGCTATGGCTACACCTTC

cdr3_length: 13
clone_size: few
v_call: TRBV6-2/TRBV6-3
d_call: NA
j_call: TRBJ1-1
cdr3_aa: CASVGVGNTEAFF
cdr3_nt: TGTGCCAGCGTGGGTGTGGGGAACACTGAAGCTTTCTTT

cdr3_length: 14
clone_size: NA
v_call: TRBV7-2
d_call: TRBD2
j_call: TRBJ2-7
cdr3_aa: CASSQGLARIEQYF
cdr3_nt: TGTGCCAGCAGCCAGGGACTAGCGAGGATCGAGCAGTACTTC

cdr3_length: 15
clone_size: many
v_call: TRBV7-9
d_call: TRBD1
j_call: TRBJ2-1
cdr3_aa: CASSPTQGVNNEQFF
cdr3_nt: TGTGCCAGCAGCCCCACCCAGGGGGTCAACAATGAGCAGTTCTTC

cdr3_length: 13
clone_size: NA
v_call: TRBV20-1
d_call: NA
j_call: TRBJ2-6
cdr3_aa: CSARGVGANVLTF
cdr3_nt: TGCAGTGCTAGAGGGGTTGGGGCCAACGTCCTGACTTTC

cdr3_length: 13
clone_size: NA
v_call: TRBV4-1
d_call: TRBD2
j_call: TRBJ2-7
cdr3_aa: CASSDGLADEQYF
cdr3_nt: TGCGCCAGCAGCGACGGACTAGCGGACGAGCAGTACTTC

cdr3_length: 16
clone_size: many
v_call: TRBV5-8
d_call: TRBD1
j_call: TRBJ2-7
cdr3_aa: CASSFYFGTESYEQYF
cdr3_nt: TGTGCCAGCAGCTTCTACTTCGGGACAGAGTCCTACGAGCAGTACTTC

cdr3_length: 14
clone_size: many
v_call: TRBV5-1
d_call: TRBD2
j_call: TRBJ2-1
cdr3_aa: CASSYGTRYNEQFF
cdr3_nt: TGCGCCAGCAGCTACGGGACTAGGTACAATGAGCAGTTCTTC

cdr3_length: 15
clone_size: many
v_call: TRBV12-3/TRBV12-4
d_call: TRBD2
j_call: TRBJ2-3
cdr3_aa: CASSFGLAGTDTQYF
cdr3_nt: TGTGCCAGCAGTTTTGGACTAGCGGGCACAGATACGCAGTATTTT

cdr3_length: 14
clone_size: NA
v_call: TRBV12-3/TRBV12-4
d_call: NA
j_call: TRBJ1-6
cdr3_aa: CASSYRGEASPLHF
cdr3_nt: TGTGCCAGCAGTTATAGGGGGGAAGCATCACCCCTCCACTTC

cdr3_length: 13
clone_size: many
v_call: TRBV7-9
d_call: NA
j_call: TRBJ2-5
cdr3_aa: CASSLADAKTQYF
cdr3_nt: TGTGCCAGCAGCTTAGCTGATGCGAAGACCCAGTACTTC

cdr3_length: 14
clone_size: NA
v_call: TRBV9
d_call: NA
j_call: TRBJ1-2
cdr3_aa: CASSPGTDNYGYTF
cdr3_nt: TGTGCCAGCAGCCCCGGGACGGATAACTATGGCTACACCTTC

cdr3_length: 13
clone_size: many
v_call: TRBV9
d_call: NA
j_call: TRBJ2-5
cdr3_aa: CASSVGVEETQYF
cdr3_nt: TGTGCCAGCAGCGTAGGGGTCGAAGAGACCCAGTACTTC

cdr3_length: 17
clone_size: NA
v_call: TRBV24-1
d_call: NA
j_call: TRBJ2-2
cdr3_aa: CATSDPAGGTNTGELFF
cdr3_nt: TGTGCCACCAGTGACCCCGCGGGCGGGACGAACACCGGGGAGCTGTTTTTT